This TCR beta chain comes out of a study of T-cell memory formation after mild COVID-19. General study results and limits: Certain responding clones were present in pre-infection memory, suggesting participation of cross-reactive memory. CD4/CD8 balance held among clones contracting day 15 to 85, and later expanders leaned CD4+. Among contracting clones, CD4+ were mainly CM/EM and CD8+ enriched in EMRA.

It was 5'RACE with constant-segment primers that produced the TCR alpha and TCR beta cDNA libraries, which carried sample barcodes and UMIs. TCRdb analysed the 5' RACE reads with MiXCR anew, one entry per CDR3 protein. The sample holds approximately 300,000 distinct CDR3 sequences; more than 15% are singletons and the top ten take roughly 22%. This CDR3 is 14 amino acids long. The germline CDR1 and CDR2 sequences are LGHDT and YNNKEL (reference sequence). V lost 1 base and J 2 bases, leaving 9 bases between the germline ends. For this clonotype: Its antigen remains unidentified.

J is TRBJ2-7 and V is TRBV3-1; no reliable D call. The receptor's source is a man aged 18 to 29 who had mild COVID-19 (a few samples of this study predate the infection). Cell type and time point are not known. The specimen sequenced was PBMCs or a T cell subset sorted from them (not recorded which). The CDR3 reads CASSQVRIPYEQYF. CDR3 nucleotides: TGTGCCAGCAGCCAAGTTCGAATTCCCTACGAGCAGTACTTC.